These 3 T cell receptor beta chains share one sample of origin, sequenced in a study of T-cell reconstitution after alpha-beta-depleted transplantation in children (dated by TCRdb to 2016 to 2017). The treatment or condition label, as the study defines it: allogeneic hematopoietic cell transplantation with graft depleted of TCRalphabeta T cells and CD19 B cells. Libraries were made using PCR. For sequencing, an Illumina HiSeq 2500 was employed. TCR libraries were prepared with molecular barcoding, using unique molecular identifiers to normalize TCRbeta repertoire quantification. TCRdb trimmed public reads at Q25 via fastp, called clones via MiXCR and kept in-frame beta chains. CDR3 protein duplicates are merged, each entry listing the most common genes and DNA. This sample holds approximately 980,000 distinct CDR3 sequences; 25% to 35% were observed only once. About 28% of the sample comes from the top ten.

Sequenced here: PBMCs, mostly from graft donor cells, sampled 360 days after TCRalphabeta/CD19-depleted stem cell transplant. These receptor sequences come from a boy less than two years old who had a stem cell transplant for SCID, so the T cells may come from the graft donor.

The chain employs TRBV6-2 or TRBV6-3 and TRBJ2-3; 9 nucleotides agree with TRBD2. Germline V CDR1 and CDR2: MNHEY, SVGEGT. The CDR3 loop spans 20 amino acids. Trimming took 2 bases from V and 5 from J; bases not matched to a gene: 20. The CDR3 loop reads CASSYPRGSGGKGVRDTQYF. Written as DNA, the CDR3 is TGTGCCAGCAGTTACCCGAGGGGTAGCGGGGGCAAGGGCGTACGAGATACGCAGTATTTT.

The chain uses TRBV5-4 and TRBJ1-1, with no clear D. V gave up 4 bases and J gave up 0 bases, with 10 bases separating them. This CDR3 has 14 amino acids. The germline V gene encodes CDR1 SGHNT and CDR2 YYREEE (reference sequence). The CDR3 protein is CASSPLRVNTEAFF. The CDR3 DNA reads TGTGCCAGCAGCCCCCTGCGGGTGAACACTGAAGCTTTCTTT.

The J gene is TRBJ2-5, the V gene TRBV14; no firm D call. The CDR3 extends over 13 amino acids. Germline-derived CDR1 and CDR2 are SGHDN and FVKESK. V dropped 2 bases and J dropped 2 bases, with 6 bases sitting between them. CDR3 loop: CASSQQDQETQYF. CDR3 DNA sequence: TGTGCCAGCAGCCAACAAGATCAAGAGACCCAGTACTTC.